The present T cell receptor (beta chain) was sequenced within a study of cytomegalovirus exposure and HLA in healthy donors. Study-wide results and caveats: Reports showed the classifier diagnosing cytomegalovirus status with high specificity and sensitivity. In most subjects, TCR beta sequences reportedly gave accurate predictions of HLA-A and HLA-B alleles.

In the PCR, 60 Vbeta and 13 Jbeta primers were used. Original data processing: An analysis that came later counted 80 million or so unique TCR beta chains, approximately 10 million shared. Profiling relied on immunoSEQ multiplex PCR, and the TCRdb table lists in-frame clones only, not all of them. That table gives V, J and clone size, and the DNA gave D and trimming. There are approximately 140,000 clones in the sample; about 76% occur only once, and 3% to 3.5% lies in the top ten. Of note for this clone: What it recognizes is unknown.

The CDR3 is made up of 16 amino acids. Germline V gene sequence: CDR1 SGHAT, CDR2 FQNNGV. Deletions cut 5 bases from V and 5 bases from J, with 19 bases between. The chain has TRBV11-2 and TRBJ1-5; D not certain. The sample was PBMCs. This TCR was sampled from a female donor in good health and CMV-seronegative. The CDR3 bases are TGTGCCAGCAGCCCGGACTGGCTCGTAATTGATCAGCCCCAGCATTTT. This translates into CASSPDWLVIDQPQHF. Variable domain in full (rest from reference TRBV11-2 and TRBJ1-5): EAGVAQSPRYKIIEKRQSVAFWCNPISGHATLYWYQQILGQGPKLLIQFQNNGVVDDSQLPKDRFSAERLKGVDSTLKIQPAKLEDSAVYLCASSPDWLVIDQPQHFGDGTRLSIL.